This T cell receptor beta chain was sequenced for a study of response to subunit inactivated influenza vaccine. Trimming cost V 5 bases and J 2 bases, with 7 bases left between them. This CDR3 has 11 amino acids. Germline CDR1 is SQVTM and CDR2 is ANQGSEA. The sample holds many counts of this clonotype. Its specificity is unknown. TCRdb re-derived calls from the RT-PCR reads in MiXCR, one entry per CDR3 protein. The sample shows 450,000 to 600,000 distinct CDR3 sequences, less than 10% of them seen only once. Whole-study results and caveats: Authors suggested each seasonal flu vaccination may recruit only limited numbers of new T cells.

The chain has TRBV29-1 and TRBJ2-7; D is uncertain. The sequence came from a man aged 50 to 69 who received an inactivated influenza vaccine. This material consisted of PBMCs from blood, taken around 2 years after vaccination. The CDR3 DNA sequence: TGCAGCGTTATAGTCACCTACGAGCAGTACTTC. Translated: CSVIVTYEQYF.